The TCR beta chain under discussion was sequenced for a study of blood T cell repertoires in COVID-19. On the study more broadly: Whether acute or convalescent, the COVID-19 samples came from the United States, Italy and Spain. Sources were T cells, B-cell-depleted T cells, or PBMCs; the material itself was cDNA or gDNA.

This CDR3 has 19 amino acids. Germline CDR1 and CDR2: LGHNA and YSLEER. Germline trimming cut 4 bases from V and 7 bases from J; bases unmatched to any gene: 19. Original processing notes: Reference gene primer amplification gave estimated nucleated cell counts. Sequencing was performed with immunoSEQ multiplex PCR; in TCRdb, only in-frame clones are kept and a portion is missing. The DNA gave D and trimming, while V, J and clone size come from that table. Here the sample spans 150,000 to 180,000 clones, about four fifths being singletons. The rearrangement uses TRBV4-3 and TRBJ2-2, with 9 bases that match TRBD1. The sequencing sample was made of peripheral blood. This receptor was identified in a man aged 55 to 70 with acute or convalescent COVID-19. The CDR3 region is CASSRAGGTGQGGHGELFF. The CDR3 DNA follows: TGCGCCAGCAGCCGCGCCGGAGGCACGGGACAGGGAGGGCACGGGGAGCTGTTTTTT.